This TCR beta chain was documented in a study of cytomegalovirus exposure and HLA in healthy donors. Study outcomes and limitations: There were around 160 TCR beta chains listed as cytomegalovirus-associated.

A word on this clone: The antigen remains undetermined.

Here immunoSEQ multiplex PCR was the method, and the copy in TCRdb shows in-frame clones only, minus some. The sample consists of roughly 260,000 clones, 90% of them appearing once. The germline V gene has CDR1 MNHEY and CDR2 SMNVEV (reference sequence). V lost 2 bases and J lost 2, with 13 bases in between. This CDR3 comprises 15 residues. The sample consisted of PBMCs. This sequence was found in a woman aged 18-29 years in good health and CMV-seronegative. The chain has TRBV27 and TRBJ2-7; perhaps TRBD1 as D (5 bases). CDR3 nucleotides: TGTGCCAGCAGTTTAAAAGGAGCAGGGCCCTACGAGCAGTACGTC. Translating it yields CASSLKGAGPYEQYV.